What follows are 5 T cell receptor beta chains derived from one specimen sequenced in a study of T cell responses to AZD1222 COVID-19 vaccine. Sequenced by immunoSEQ multiplex PCR; TCRdb stores in-frame clones only, minus some. The table records more than 75,000 clones, about 89% of them present only once. Sequences were derived from peripheral blood, sampled on day 0 of AZD1222 vaccination. Source of these receptors: an adult in good health.

This clone is a singleton in its sample. The chain employs TRBV5-6 and TRBJ2-5, with 8 nucleotides matching TRBD2. The J segment lost 5 bases and the V segment lost 0 bases, leaving 6 bases of the junction unmatched. The CDR3 has 15 residues. The germline V gene has CDR1 SGHDT and CDR2 YYEEEE. CDR3 sequence: CASSLVRGGPETQYF. The CDR3 DNA reads as TGTGCCAGCAGCTTGGTCCGCGGGGGGCCGGAGACCCAGTACTTC.

The chain has TRBV5-1 and TRBJ2-6; the D is unclear. V gave up 0 bases and J gave up 2 bases, with 3 bases separating them. CDR3 length equals 14 residues. Germline CDR1 reads SGHRS; CDR2 reads YFSETQ. The CDR3 spells CASSLEAGANVLTF. CDR3 sequence (DNA): TGCGCCAGCAGCTTGGAGGCTGGGGCCAACGTCCTGACTTTC.

The CDR3 loop is CASSLFGGSQETQYF. The CDR3 nucleotides are TGCGCCAGCAGCTTGTTCGGGGGGTCCCAAGAGACCCAGTACTTC. The rearrangement joins TRBV5-1 to TRBJ2-5; 7 bases map to TRBD2. The CDR3 length is 15 residues. The germline gives CDR1 SGHRS, CDR2 YFSETQ. J gave up 1 base and V 1 base, and 4 bases lay outside the gene matches.

V is TRBV2 and J is TRBJ2-3; D is unclear. The CDR3 has 14 residues. Per germline, CDR1 SNHLY and CDR2 FYNNEI. V was shortened by 6 bases and J by 2 bases, with 12 bases between the two germline ends. This CDR3 is CASSPGPYTDTQYF. CDR3 DNA: TGTGCCAGCAGCCCCGGGCCGTACACAGATACGCAGTATTTT.

The rearrangement uses TRBV12-3 or TRBV12-4 and TRBJ2-1, with 8 bases that match TRBD2. The CDR3 loop spans 13 amino acids. V trimming: 6 bases; J trimming: 6 bases; junction bases outside the gene matches: 4. The CDR3 is CASRSGRGNEQFF. The DNA of the CDR3 is TGTGCCAGCAGAAGCGGGAGAGGCAATGAGCAGTTCTTC.